This T cell receptor (beta chain) was retrieved from a study of blood T cell repertoires in COVID-19. Study context: Samples came from the United States, Italy and Spain, spanning acute and convalescent COVID-19. PBMCs, B-cell-depleted T cells, or T cells provided the cDNA or gDNA that made up the material.

The CDR3 covers 13 residues. Germline values: CDR1 GTSNPN, CDR2 SVGIG (reference sequence). With V trimmed by 5 bases and J by 10 bases, 9 bases remained unmatched. In the original workflow: It was from reference gene primer amplification that nucleated cell counts were estimated. Profiling relied on immunoSEQ multiplex PCR, and the TCRdb table lists in-frame clones only, not all of them. That table furnishes V, J and clone size, whereas the DNA furnished D and trimming. The data contain about 100,000 clones, around 81% of them singletons. J is TRBJ1-3 and V is TRBV30; 9 bases are a match to TRBD1. Sequencing was done on a sample of peripheral blood. This sequence was found in a man between 50 and 59 years old with active or convalescent COVID-19. The CDR3 region is CAWEVTGGRTIYF. DNA of the CDR3: TGTGCCTGGGAGGTGACAGGGGGACGGACCATATATTTT.